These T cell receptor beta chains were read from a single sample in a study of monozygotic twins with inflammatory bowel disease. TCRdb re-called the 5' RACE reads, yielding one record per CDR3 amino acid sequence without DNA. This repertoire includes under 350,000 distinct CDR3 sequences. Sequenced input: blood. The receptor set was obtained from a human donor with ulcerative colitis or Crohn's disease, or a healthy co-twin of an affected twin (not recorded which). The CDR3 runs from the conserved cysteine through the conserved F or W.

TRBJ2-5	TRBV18	CASSPLYTEEETQYF
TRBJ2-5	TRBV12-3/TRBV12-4	CASSSGQGATETQYF
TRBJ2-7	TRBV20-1	CSARGTVLSYEQYF
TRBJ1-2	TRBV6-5	CASSPDSLYGYTF
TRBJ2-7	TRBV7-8	CASSSFVDRTSYEQYF
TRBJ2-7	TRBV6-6	CASSRDINYEQYF
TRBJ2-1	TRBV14	CASSTRLAGGVEQFF
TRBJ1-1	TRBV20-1	CSARVPGKNTEAFF
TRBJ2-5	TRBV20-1	CSARRGLQETQYF
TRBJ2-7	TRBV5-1	CASSLDVTLPTYEQYF
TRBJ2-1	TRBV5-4	CASSPQFGTGIHEQFF
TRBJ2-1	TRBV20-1	CSARQPRSYNEQFF
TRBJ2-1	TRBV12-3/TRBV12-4	CASSLGGGLEQFF
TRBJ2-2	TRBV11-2	CASSLYRGGTNTGELFF
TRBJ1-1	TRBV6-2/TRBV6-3	CASSPPSGAMNTEAFF
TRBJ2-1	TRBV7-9	CASSFGGLSYNEQFF
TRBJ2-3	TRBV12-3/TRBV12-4	CASTSGGETDTQYF
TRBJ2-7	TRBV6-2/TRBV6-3	CASSYVARDRGWSSYEQYF
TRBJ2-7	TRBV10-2	CASSEIREVGYEQYF
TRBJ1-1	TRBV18	CASSPQGAGTEAFF
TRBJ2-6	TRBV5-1	CASSLGRASGANVLTF
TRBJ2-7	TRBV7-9	CASSFPTSGSYEQYF
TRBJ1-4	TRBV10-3	CAISESLGKSNEKLFF
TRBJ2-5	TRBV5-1	CASSLGTGTDQETQYF
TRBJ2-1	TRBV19	CASSMNPYNEQFF
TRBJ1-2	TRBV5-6	CASSTGQGSTYGYTF
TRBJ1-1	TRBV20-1	CSARVPGGYTEAFF
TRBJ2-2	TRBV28	CASKGGANTGELFF
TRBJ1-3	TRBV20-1	CSARPDSSGNTIYF
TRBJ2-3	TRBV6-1	CASKDSNRHTDTQYF
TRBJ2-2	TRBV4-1	CASSQDPRSANTGELFF
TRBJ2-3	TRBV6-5	CASTRSGTDTQYF
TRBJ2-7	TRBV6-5	CASSYSGGADEQYF
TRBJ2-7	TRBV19	CASSIGITSYEQYF
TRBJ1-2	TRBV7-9	CASSLAGQGLSDYGYTF
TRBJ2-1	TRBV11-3	CASSFLSSGRNEQFF
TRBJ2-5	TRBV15	CATSSLGLDQETQYF
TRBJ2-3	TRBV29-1	CSGGSGDTQYF
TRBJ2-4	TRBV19	CASRNSDRISAKNIQYF
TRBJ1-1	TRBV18	CASSPGVSATEAFF
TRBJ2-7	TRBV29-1	CSVGRQGVSYEQYF
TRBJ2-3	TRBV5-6	CASSLVRQAAGDTQYF
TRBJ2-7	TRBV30	CAWSGLAAVSYEQYF
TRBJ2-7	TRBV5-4	CASSFGTRTYEQYF
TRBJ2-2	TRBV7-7	CASSLRGPQSSGELFF
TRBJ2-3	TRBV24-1	CATSDSRTGHPRTDTQYF
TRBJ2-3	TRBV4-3	CASSHTPGQSTDTQYF
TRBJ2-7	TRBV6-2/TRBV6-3	CASTGPGQGVYEQYF
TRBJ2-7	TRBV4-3	CASSPRDRGHHEQYF
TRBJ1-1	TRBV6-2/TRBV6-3	CASHGQATRDTEAFF
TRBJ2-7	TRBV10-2	CASSVGGSGSYEQYF
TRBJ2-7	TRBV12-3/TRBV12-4	CASSLSGTTAKQYF
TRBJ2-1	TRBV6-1	CASSPGSSGRGNEQFF
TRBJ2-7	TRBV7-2	CASSLARLADAYEQYF
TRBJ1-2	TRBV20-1	CSARLVYGYTF